The sequence of this T cell receptor beta chain was determined in a study of shared clonotypes between healthy human individuals. Germline lookup yields CDR1 SGDLS and CDR2 YYNGEE. V lost 2 bases and J lost 1; bases outside the gene matches: 7. The CDR3 runs 16 residues. This table comes from immunoSEQ multiplex PCR, and its TCRdb copy is limited to in-frame clones, with some not included. Of roughly 1,600,000 clones in the sample, about 98.5% were seen once. Sequenced material: naive CD4+ T cells sorted from blood. Subset in this sample: CD45RA+ positively selected. The chain uses TRBV9 and TRBJ2-3; 7 bases agree with TRBD1. This receptor was identified in a man in his thirties or forties in good health. CDR3 in DNA: TGTGCCAGCAGCGTTACGACAGGGTTCGGCACAGATACGCAGTATTTT. This encodes CASSVTTGFGTDTQYF. The full variable domain, rest sourced from reference TRBV9 and TRBJ2-3, is DSGVTQTPKHLITATGQRVTLRCSPRSGDLSVYWYQQSLDQGLQFLIQYYNGEERAKGNILERFSAQQFPDLHSELNLSSLELGDSALYFCASSVTTGFGTDTQYFGPGTRLTVL.